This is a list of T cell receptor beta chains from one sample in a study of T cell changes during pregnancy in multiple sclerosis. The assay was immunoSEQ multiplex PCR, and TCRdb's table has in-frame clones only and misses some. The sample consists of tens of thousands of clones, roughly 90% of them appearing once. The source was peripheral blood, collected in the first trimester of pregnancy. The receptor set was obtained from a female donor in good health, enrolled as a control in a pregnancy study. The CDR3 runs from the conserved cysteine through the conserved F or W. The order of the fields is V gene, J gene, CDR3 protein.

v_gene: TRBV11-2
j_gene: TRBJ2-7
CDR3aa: CASSSIQGRPYEQYF

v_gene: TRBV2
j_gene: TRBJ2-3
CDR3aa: CASVAGLVRGSDTQYF

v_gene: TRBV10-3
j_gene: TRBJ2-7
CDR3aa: CAISPPPGYEQYF

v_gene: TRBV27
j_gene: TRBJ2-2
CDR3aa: CASSYGTGRSNTGELFF

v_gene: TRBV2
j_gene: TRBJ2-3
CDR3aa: CASSGGLATDTQYF

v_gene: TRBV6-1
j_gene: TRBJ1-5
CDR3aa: CASSEGDRDAETQHF

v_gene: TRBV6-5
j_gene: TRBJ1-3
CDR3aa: CASSPTGYEGNTIYF

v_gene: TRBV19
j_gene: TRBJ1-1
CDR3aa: CASSIARDSSYEAFF

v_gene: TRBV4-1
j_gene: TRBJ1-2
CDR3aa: CASSVAEGANYGYTF

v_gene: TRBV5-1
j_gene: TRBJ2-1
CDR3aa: CASSLELANNEQFF

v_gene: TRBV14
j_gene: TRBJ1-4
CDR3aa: CASSPTGLSEKLFF

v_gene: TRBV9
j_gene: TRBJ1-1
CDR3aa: CASGTGGQTEAFF

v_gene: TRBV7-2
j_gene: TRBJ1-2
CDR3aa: CASSAAAKGAASNYGYTF

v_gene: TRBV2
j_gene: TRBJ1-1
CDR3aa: CASSGQGAINTEAFF

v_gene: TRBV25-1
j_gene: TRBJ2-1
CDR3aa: CASSGGLAGFNEQFF

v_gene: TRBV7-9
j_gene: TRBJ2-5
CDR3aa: CASSLEAGPKETQYF

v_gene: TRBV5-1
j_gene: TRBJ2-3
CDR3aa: CASSLSSTDTQYF

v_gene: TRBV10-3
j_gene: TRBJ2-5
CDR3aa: CAISERGYTEGTQYF

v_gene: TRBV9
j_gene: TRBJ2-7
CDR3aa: CASSPWGGSGYEQYF

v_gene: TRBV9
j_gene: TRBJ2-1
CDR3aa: CASSVGSYNEQFF

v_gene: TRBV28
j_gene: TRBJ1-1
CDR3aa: CASALQGSGTEAFF

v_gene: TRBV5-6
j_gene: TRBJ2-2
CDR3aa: CASSLQGITINTGELFF

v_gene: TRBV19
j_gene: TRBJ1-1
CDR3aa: CASSQVSNTEAFF

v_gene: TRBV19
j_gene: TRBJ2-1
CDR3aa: CASSIQGLPSEQFF

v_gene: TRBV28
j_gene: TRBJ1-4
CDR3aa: CASSWGHVNEKLFF

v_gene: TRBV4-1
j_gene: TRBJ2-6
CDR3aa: CASSQESSRGANVLTF

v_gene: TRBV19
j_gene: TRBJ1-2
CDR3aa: CASSNGGNYGYTF

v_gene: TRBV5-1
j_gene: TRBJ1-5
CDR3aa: CASSSGQGGNQPQHF

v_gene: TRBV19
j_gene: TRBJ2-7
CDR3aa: CASSSTSGTTYEQYF

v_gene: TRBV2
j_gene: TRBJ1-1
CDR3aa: CASSKKTLTEAFF

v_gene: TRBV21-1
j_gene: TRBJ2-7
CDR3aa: CASSGGTGGSYEQYF

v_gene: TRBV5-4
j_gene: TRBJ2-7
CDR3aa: CASSLGGQARRYEQYF

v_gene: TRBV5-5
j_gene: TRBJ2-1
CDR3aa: CASSLGGSLAGYNEQFF

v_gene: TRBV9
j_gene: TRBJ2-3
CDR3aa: CASSPRLAGGLNAADTQYF

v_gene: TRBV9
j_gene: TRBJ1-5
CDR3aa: CASSLRVYSNQPQHF

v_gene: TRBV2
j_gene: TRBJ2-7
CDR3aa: CASTAQGAYEQYF

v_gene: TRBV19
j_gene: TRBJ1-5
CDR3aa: CASHQGPDVGNQPQHF

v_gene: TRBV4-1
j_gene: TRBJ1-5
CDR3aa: CASSQVHLANQPQHF

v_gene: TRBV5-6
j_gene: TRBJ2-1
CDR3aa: CASSLAFGRSYNEQFF

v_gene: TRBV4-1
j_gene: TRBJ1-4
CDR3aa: CASSHTGQESEKLFF

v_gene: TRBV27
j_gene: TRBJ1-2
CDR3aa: CASSTKGQTPYGYTF

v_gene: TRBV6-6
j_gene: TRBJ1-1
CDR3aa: CASKEQNTEAFF

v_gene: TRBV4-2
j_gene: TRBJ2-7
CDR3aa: CASSLSTGLPSYEQYF

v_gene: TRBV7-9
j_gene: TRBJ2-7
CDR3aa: CASSLVVRGNEQYF

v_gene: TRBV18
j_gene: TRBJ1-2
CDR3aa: CASSPGDRADYGYTF